This T cell receptor (beta chain) was retrieved from a study of blood T cell repertoires in COVID-19. Per germline, CDR1 SGHTA and CDR2 FQGTGA. Trimming took 5 bases from V and 8 from J; bases not matched to a gene: 11. CDR3 size: 15 residues. Clones were sequenced by immunoSEQ multiplex PCR, and TCRdb holds only the in-frame ones, with some missing. Of fewer than 200,000 clones detected, roughly 86% appear once; the ten largest clones hold around 2.5%. The clonotype originates from a woman older than 75 with COVID-19, enrolled during active disease. The specimen was peripheral blood. The chain links TRBV7-3 to TRBJ2-4; 8 bases are shared with TRBD2. For the CDR3, the DNA is TGTGCCAGCAGCCAACTGGGACTAGGCGGGGACATTCAGTACTTC. Amino acid sequence: CASSQLGLGGDIQYF.